This T cell receptor (beta chain) was recovered during a study of cytomegalovirus exposure and HLA in healthy donors. At the level of the study: Earlier findings included about 120 million unique TCR beta sequences obtained from approximately 170 million T cells.

Whole-study findings and limits: DRB1 had the most TCR associations and HLA-C the fewest, a later analysis found, with rates varying by HLA locus. By a later analysis, the bulk of CMV-associated TCR beta chains appeared HLA-restricted.

About this clone itself: Its specificity is unknown.

Per the germline V gene, CDR1 is LNHDA and CDR2 is SQIVND (reference sequence). The CDR3 extends over 14 amino acids. The V end lost 5 bases, the J end lost 4 bases, and 14 bases lay between the germline ends. The primer mix had 60 Vbeta and 13 Jbeta primers. Data came from immunoSEQ multiplex PCR; TCRdb stores just in-frame clones and leaves some out. Here the sample spans around 120,000 clones, over 65% being singletons. The sequenced material came from PBMCs. The source of this sequence is a woman aged 40 to 55 in good health and CMV-seropositive. This rearrangement joins TRBV19 to TRBJ1-1; D may be TRBD1 (5 bases). CDR3 region: CASSPHPGGTEAFF. CDR3 DNA: TGTGCCAGTAGTCCACATCCGGGGGGCACTGAAGCTTTCTTT.